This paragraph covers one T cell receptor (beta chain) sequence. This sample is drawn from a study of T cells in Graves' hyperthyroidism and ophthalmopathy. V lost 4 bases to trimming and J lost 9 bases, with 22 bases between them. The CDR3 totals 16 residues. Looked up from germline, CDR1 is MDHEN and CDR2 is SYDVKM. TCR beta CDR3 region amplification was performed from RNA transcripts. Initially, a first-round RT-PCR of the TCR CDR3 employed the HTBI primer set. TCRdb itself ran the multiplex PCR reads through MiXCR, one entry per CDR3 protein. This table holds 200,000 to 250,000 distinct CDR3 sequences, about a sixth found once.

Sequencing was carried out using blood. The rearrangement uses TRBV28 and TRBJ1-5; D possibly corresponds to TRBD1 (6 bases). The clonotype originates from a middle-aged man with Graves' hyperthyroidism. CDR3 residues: CASSSSPGQGLRPQHF. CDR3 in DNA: TGTGCCAGCAGTTCGTCACCGGGACAAGGTTTACGGCCCCAGCATTTT.